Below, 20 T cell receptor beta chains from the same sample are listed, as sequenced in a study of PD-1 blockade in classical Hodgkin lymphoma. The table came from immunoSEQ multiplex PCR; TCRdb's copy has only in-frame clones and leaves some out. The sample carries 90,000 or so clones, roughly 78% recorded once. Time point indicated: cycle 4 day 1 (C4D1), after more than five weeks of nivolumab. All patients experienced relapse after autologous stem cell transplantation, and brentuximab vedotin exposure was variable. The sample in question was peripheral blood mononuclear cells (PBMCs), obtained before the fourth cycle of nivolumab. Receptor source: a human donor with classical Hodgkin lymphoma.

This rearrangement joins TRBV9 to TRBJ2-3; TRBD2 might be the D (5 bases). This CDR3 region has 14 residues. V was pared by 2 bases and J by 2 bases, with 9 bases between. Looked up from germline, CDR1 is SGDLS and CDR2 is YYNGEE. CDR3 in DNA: TGTGCCAGCAGCGTCGATAGCGTCACAGATACGCAGTATTTT. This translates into CASSVDSVTDTQYF.

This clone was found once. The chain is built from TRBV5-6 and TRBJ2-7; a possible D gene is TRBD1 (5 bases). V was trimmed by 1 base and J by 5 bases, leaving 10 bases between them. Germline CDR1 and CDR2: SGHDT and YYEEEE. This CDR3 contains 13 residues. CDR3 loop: CASSLTRVHEQYF. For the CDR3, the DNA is TGTGCCAGCAGCTTGACCAGGGTGCACGAGCAGTACTTC.

CDR3 nucleotide sequence: TGTGCCAGCAGTTACGGGCAGTATCAGCCCCAGCATTTT. Translated, it gives CASSYGQYQPQHF. The rearrangement joins TRBV6-5 to TRBJ1-5; D is unclear. V dropped 2 bases and J dropped 5 bases, with 7 bases sitting between them. This CDR3 has 13 amino acids. CDR1 and CDR2 (germline): MNHEY, SVGAGI.

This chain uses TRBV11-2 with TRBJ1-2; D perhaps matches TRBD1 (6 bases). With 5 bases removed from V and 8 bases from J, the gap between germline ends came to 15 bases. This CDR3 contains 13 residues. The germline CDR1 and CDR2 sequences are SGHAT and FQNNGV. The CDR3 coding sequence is TGTGCCAGCAGCCGTACAGGGTCGAACGGCTACACCTTC. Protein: CASSRTGSNGYTF.

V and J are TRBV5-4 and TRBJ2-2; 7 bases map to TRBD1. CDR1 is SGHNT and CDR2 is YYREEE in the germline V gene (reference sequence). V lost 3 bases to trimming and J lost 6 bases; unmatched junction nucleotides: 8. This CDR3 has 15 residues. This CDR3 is CASSYRSQGPGELFF. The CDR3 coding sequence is TGTGCCAGCAGCTACAGGTCACAGGGGCCCGGGGAGCTGTTTTTT.

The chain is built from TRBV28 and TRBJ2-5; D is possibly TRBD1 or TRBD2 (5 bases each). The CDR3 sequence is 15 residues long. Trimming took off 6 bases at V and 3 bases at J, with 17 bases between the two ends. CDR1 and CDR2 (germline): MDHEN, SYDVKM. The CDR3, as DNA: TGTGCCAGCAGCGGGACCGCCGAGGGAGAAGAGACCCAGTACTTC. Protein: CASSGTAEGEETQYF.

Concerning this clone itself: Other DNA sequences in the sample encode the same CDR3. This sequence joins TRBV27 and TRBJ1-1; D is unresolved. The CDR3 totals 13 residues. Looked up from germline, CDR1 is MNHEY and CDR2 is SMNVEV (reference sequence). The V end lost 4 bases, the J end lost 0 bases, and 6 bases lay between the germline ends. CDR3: CASSYRMNTEAFF. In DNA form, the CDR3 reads TGTGCCAGCAGTTACCGCATGAACACTGAAGCTTTCTTT.

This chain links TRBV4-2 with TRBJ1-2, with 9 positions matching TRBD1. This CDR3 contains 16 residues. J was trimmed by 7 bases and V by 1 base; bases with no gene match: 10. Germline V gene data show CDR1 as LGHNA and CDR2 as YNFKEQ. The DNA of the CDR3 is TGTGCCAGCAGCCAAGGTCCTGGGACAGGGAAGGCTGGCTACACCTTC. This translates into CASSQGPGTGKAGYTF.

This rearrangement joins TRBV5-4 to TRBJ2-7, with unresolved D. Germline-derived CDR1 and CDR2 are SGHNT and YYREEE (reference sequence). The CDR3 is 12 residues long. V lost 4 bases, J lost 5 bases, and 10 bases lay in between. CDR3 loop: CASSGYSNEQYF. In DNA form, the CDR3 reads TGTGCCAGCAGCGGCTACTCTAACGAGCAGTACTTC.

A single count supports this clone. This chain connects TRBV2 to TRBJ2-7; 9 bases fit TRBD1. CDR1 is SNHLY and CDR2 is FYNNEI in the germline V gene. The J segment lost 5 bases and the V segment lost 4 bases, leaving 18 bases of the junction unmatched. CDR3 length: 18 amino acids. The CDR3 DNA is TGTGCCAGCAGTGCGGACCCTGGCACCGGGACAGGGTTCCACGAGCAGTACTTC. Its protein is CASSADPGTGTGFHEQYF.

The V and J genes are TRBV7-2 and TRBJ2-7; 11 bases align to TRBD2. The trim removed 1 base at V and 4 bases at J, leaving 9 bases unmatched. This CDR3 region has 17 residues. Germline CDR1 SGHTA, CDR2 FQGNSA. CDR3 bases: TGTGCCAGCAGCTTAGGGTGGCTAGCGGGAGGATCGTACGAGCAGTACTTC. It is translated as CASSLGWLAGGSYEQYF.

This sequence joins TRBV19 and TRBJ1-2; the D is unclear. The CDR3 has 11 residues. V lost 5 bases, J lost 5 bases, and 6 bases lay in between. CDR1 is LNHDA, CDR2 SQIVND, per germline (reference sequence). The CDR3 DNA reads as TGTGCCAGTAGTCTCCGGTATGGCTACACCTTC. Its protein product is CASSLRYGYTF.

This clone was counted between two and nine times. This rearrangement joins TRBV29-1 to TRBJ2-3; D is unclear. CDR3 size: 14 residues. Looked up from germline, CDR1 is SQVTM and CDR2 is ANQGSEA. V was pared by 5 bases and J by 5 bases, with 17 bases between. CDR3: CSVQLAASGDTQYF. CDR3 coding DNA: TGCAGCGTTCAGCTCGCTGCCTCAGGAGATACGCAGTATTTT.

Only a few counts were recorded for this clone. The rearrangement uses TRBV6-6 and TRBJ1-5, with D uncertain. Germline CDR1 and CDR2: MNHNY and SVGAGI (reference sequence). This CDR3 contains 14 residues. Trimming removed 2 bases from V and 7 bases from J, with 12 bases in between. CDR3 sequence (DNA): TGTGCCAGCAGTTACGATGGGGTGGGGCAGCCCCAGCATTTT. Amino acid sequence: CASSYDGVGQPQHF.

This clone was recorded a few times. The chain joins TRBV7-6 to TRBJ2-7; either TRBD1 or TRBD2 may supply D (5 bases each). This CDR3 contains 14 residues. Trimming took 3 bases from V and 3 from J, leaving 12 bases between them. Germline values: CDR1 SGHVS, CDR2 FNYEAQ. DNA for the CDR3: TGTGCCAGCAGCTTGGTGGGACGGCACTACGAGCAGTACTTC. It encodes CASSLVGRHYEQYF.

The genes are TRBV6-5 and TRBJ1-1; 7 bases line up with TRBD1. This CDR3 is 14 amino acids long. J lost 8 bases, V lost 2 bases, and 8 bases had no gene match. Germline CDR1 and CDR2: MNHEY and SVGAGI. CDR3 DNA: TGTGCCAGCAGTTACACCAGGACAGGCCACGAAGCTTTCTTT. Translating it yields CASSYTRTGHEAFF.

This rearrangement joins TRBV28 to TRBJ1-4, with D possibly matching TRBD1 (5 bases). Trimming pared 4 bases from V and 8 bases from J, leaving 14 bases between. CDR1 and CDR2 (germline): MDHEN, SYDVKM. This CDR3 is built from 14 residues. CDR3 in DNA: TGTGCCAGCAGTTGGGGGAGCCAAGGGGAAAAACTGTTTTTT. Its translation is CASSWGSQGEKLFF.

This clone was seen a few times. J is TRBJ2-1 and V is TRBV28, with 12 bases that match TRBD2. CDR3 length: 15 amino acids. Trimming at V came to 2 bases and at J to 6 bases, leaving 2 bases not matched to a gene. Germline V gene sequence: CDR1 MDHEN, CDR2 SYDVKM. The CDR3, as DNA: TGTGCCAGCAGTTTAGGGACTAGCGGGTCCAATGAGCAGTTCTTC. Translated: CASSLGTSGSNEQFF.

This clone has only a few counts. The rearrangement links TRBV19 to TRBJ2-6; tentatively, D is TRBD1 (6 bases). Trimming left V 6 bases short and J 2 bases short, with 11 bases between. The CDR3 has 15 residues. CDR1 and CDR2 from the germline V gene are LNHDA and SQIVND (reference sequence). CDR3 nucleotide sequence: TGTGCCAGTAGCGACCCAGGGGCTGGGGCCAACGTCCTGACTTTC. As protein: CASSDPGAGANVLTF.

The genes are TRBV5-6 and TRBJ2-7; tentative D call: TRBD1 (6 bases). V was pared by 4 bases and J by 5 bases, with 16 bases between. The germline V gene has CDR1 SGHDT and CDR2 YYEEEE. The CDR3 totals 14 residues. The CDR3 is CASSTLGRGDEQYF. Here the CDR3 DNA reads TGTGCCAGCAGCACCCTCGGCAGGGGCGACGAGCAGTACTTC.